These 21 T cell receptor beta chains were all obtained from the same sample, sequenced in a study of PD-L1 blockade in urothelial cancer. Documented time point: peripheral blood 6 weeks after treatment start. The method was immunoSEQ multiplex PCR; TCRdb's version includes in-frame clones alone and lacks a portion of them. The top ten clones hold 24% of a sample with approximately 40,000 clones, roughly 90% of them seen once. The sample consisted of PBMCs, taken around atezolizumab (anti-PD-L1) treatment. The origin of the receptors is a man in his fifties or sixties with urothelial cancer.

This chain connects TRBV30 to TRBJ2-5; tentatively, D is TRBD2 (6 bases). The CDR3 runs to 16 residues. Per germline, CDR1 GTSNPN and CDR2 SVGIG (reference sequence). V lost 0 bases, J lost 5 bases, and 19 bases lay in between. The CDR3 spells CAWSVPLAGITETQYF. CDR3 DNA: TGTGCCTGGAGTGTCCCCTTGGCGGGAATAACCGAGACCCAGTACTTC.

V usage is TRBV6-6 and J usage is TRBJ2-3; TRBD1 agrees at 7 bases. The CDR3 has 16 residues. J was trimmed by 2 bases and V by 8 bases; bases with no gene match: 13. Germline V gene data show CDR1 as MNHNY and CDR2 as SVGAGI (reference sequence). This chain's CDR3 is CASSKPLGQVTDTQYF. The CDR3 DNA is TGTGCCAGCTCTAAACCCTTAGGACAGGTCACAGATACGCAGTATTTT.

This clone occurred a few times. This chain joins TRBV30 and TRBJ1-2; D ambiguous. The V gene lost 5 bases and the J gene lost 11 bases, with 15 bases spanning the gap. Germline V CDR1 and CDR2: GTSNPN, SVGIG (reference sequence). CDR3 size: 11 residues. In DNA, the CDR3 is TGTGCCTGGGGTGCCCGCCGAGGTTACACCTTC. Protein sequence: CAWGARRGYTF.

CDR3 coding DNA: TGTGCCATAAGGCCTGGGACAGGGGATTTTGAGACCCAGTACTTC. Its protein is CAIRPGTGDFETQYF. This chain joins TRBV11-2 and TRBJ2-5, with 10 bases aligning to TRBD1. J lost 5 bases, V lost 10 bases, and 13 bases had no gene match. CDR3 size: 15 residues. The germline CDR1 and CDR2 sequences are SGHAT and FQNNGV.

CDR3 nucleotide sequence: TGTGCCTGGAAAAGGACAAGGAACACCGGGGAGCTGTTTTTT. Its protein is CAWKRTRNTGELFF. The chain uses TRBV30 and TRBJ2-2, with a possible D match to TRBD1 (5 bases). This CDR3 has 14 residues. Germline CDR1 is GTSNPN and CDR2 is SVGIG (reference sequence). Deletions cut 4 bases from V and 1 base from J, with 10 bases between.

The chain links TRBV5-4 to TRBJ1-6; D possibly corresponds to TRBD1 (5 bases). The germline gives CDR1 SGHNT, CDR2 YYREEE (reference sequence). This CDR3 contains 16 residues. Between the trimmed V and J ends, which lost 0 bases and 9 bases, there was a span of 16 bases. CDR3 sequence reads: CASSLEAGNWGSPLHF. The CDR3 coding sequence is TGTGCCAGCAGCTTGGAGGCAGGGAATTGGGGTTCACCCCTCCACTTT. Full variable domain (rest looked up from reference TRBV5-4 and TRBJ1-6): ETGVTQSPTHLIKTRGQQVTLRCSSQSGHNTVSWYQQALGQGPQFIFQYYREEENGRGNFPPRFSGLQFPNYSSELNVNALELDDSALYLCASSLEAGNWGSPLHFGNGTRLTVT.

The chain joins TRBV7-2 to TRBJ2-7; tentative D call: TRBD2 (6 bases). V lost 1 base, J lost 1 base, and 14 bases lay in between. The CDR3 loop spans 16 amino acids. Germline CDR1 reads SGHTA; CDR2 reads FQGNSA. In DNA form, the CDR3 reads TGTGCCAGCAGCTTAGTTGGGGTAGCGGAATCCTACGAGCAGTACTTC. It is translated as CASSLVGVAESYEQYF. Combining the CDR3 with reference TRBV7-2 and TRBJ2-7 gives the whole variable domain GAGVSQSPSNKVTEKGKDVELRCDPISGHTALYWYRQSLGQGLEFLIYFQGNSAPDKSGLPSDRFSAERTGGSVSTLTIQRTQQEDSAVYLCASSLVGVAESYEQYFGPGTRLTVT.

The chain uses TRBV4-3 and TRBJ1-1, with D possibly TRBD1 on 5 matching bases. This CDR3 region has 13 residues. V gave up 3 bases and J gave up 5 bases, with 10 bases separating them. Per the germline V gene, CDR1 is LGHNA and CDR2 is YSLEER. CDR3 protein: CASSHQQETEAFF. CDR3 coding DNA: TGCGCCAGCAGCCACCAACAGGAGACTGAAGCTTTCTTT.

This clone was picked up one time. The chain uses TRBV28 and TRBJ2-7, with 7 positions matching TRBD2. V dropped 3 bases and J dropped 4; count of bases not matched to a gene: 6. The CDR3 extends over 14 amino acids. Per the germline V gene, CDR1 is MDHEN and CDR2 is SYDVKM. The CDR3 spells CASSFGAGLYEQYF. For the CDR3, the DNA is TGTGCCAGCAGTTTTGGAGCGGGACTATACGAGCAGTACTTC.

The CDR3 DNA follows: TGTGCCAGCAGTCGGGACACGAGCTCTGGAAACACCATATATTTT. This encodes CASSRDTSSGNTIYF. V usage is TRBV28 and J usage is TRBJ1-3; D might be TRBD1 (6 bases). From germline, CDR1 is MDHEN and CDR2 SYDVKM. V was trimmed by 5 bases and J by 0 bases, leaving 11 bases between them. This CDR3 spans 15 amino acids.

The chain joins TRBV2 to TRBJ2-1, with TRBD2 as a possible D gene (5 bases). Per the germline V gene, CDR1 is SNHLY and CDR2 is FYNNEI. This CDR3 has 23 amino acids. V lost 0 bases and J 0 bases, leaving 30 bases between the germline ends. The CDR3 sequence is CASSEARRGPSTESPISYNEQFF. The CDR3 region has the DNA TGTGCCAGCAGTGAAGCTCGGAGAGGGCCAAGTACTGAAAGCCCGATCTCCTACAATGAGCAGTTCTTC.

Only a few counts were recorded for this clone. CDR3 bases: TGCAGCGTGGGGACAGGGGGAGGGACTGAAGCTTTCTTT. This gives the protein CSVGTGGGTEAFF. This chain uses TRBV29-1 with TRBJ1-1; 11 nucleotides align to TRBD1. The CDR3 is made up of 13 amino acids. V gave up 6 bases and J gave up 5 bases; unmatched junction bases: 5. Germline values: CDR1 SQVTM, CDR2 ANQGSEA.

This rearrangement joins TRBV6-6 to TRBJ2-5; 8 bases line up with TRBD2. Germline V CDR1 and CDR2: MNHNY, SVGAGI (reference sequence). This CDR3 contains 15 residues. V lost 0 bases, J lost 2 bases, and 2 bases stayed unmatched. For the CDR3, the DNA is TGTGCCAGCAGTTACTCGACTAGCGCACAAGAGACCCAGTACTTC. Its protein product is CASSYSTSAQETQYF.

This sequence joins TRBV9 and TRBJ2-1; 15 nucleotides align to TRBD2. Per germline, CDR1 SGDLS and CDR2 YYNGEE. The V segment lost 3 bases and the J segment 8 bases; nucleotides outside the gene matches: 9. CDR3 length: 17 residues. CDR3: CASSGRTSGRAVDEQFF. The CDR3 nucleotides are TGTGCCAGCAGCGGACGGACTAGCGGGAGGGCTGTCGATGAGCAGTTCTTC.

This chain uses TRBV5-4 with TRBJ2-7; possibly TRBD2 for D (6 bases). In germline, CDR1 is SGHNT, CDR2 YYREEE (reference sequence). Trimming shortened V by 7 bases and J by 1 base, and 9 bases separated the two germline ends. This CDR3 has 12 amino acids. This CDR3 is CASFRGSYEQYF. CDR3 DNA: TGTGCCAGCTTTCGGGGGTCCTACGAGCAGTACTTC.

The table lists this clone with a count of one. The CDR3 protein is CATSRAPGQGSSYNSPLHF. Written as DNA, the CDR3 is TGTGCCACCAGCAGAGCGCCGGGACAGGGTAGCTCCTATAATTCACCCCTCCACTTT. The chain is built from TRBV15 and TRBJ1-6, with TRBD1 matching 9 bases. This CDR3 contains 19 residues. J gave up 0 bases and V 1 base, and 7 bases lay outside the gene matches. The germline V gene has CDR1 LNHNV and CDR2 YYDKDF (reference sequence).

The chain has TRBV19 and TRBJ2-3, with TRBD2 matching over 8 bases. The junction had 4 bases not matched to a gene; V was cut back by 5 bases and J by 0 bases. From germline, CDR1 is LNHDA and CDR2 SQIVND (reference sequence). The CDR3 totals 15 residues. The CDR3 region has the DNA TGTGCCAGTAGTTTACTAGCGGCTAGCACAGATACGCAGTATTTT. This gives the protein CASSLLAASTDTQYF.

The chain uses TRBV29-1 and TRBJ2-1, with TRBD2 as a possible D gene (7 bases). Per germline, CDR1 SQVTM and CDR2 ANQGSEA. The CDR3 runs 16 residues. V was trimmed by 2 bases and J by 0 bases, leaving 14 bases between them. This chain's CDR3 is CSVEQYRGASYNEQFF. As DNA, the CDR3 is TGCAGCGTTGAACAGTATCGGGGGGCCTCCTACAATGAGCAGTTCTTC.

The J gene is TRBJ1-1, the V gene TRBV1. TRBV1 is shown as a pseudogene. This CDR3 has 9 residues. The CDR3 region has the DNA TGCACCAGCAGGGGGGGGGCTTTCTTT. This encodes CTSRGGAFF.

V and J are TRBV7-6 and TRBJ1-6; 10 bases match TRBD1. With 3 bases clipped from V and 7 bases from J, the junction kept 12 bases outside the gene matches. Germline CDR1 is SGHVS and CDR2 is FNYEAQ. The CDR3 consists of 18 residues. The CDR3 protein is CASSLAAGTGAGNSPLHF. CDR3 bases: TGTGCCAGCAGCTTGGCCGCCGGGACAGGGGCGGGGAATTCACCCCTCCACTTT.

The chain combines TRBV28 with TRBJ2-3; D is unresolved. The CDR3 consists of 15 residues. The V end was cut by 3 bases, the J end by 0 bases, with 10 bases between. Per the germline V gene, CDR1 is MDHEN and CDR2 is SYDVKM. This CDR3 is CASSLTEASTDTQYF. CDR3 nucleotides: TGTGCCAGCAGTTTGACCGAGGCGAGCACAGATACGCAGTATTTT.